Listed below are T cell receptor beta chains from one sample, sequenced in a study of T-cell memory formation after mild COVID-19. TCRdb used MiXCR to reprocess the 5' RACE reads, holding one entry per CDR3 protein. The sample contains under 300,000 distinct CDR3 sequences, over 7% of which appear only once. Sequencing input: PBMCs or a T cell subset sorted from them (not recorded which). The receptors originated from a man between 18 and 29 years old who had mild COVID-19 (a few samples of this study predate the infection). Cell type and time point are not known. The CDR3 runs from the conserved cysteine through the conserved F or W. The D gene is left open where the match is weak. Clone size, where shown, is once, few, many, or a class for clones that have expanded.

>many|-|TRBV5-1|TRBJ1-1
TGCGCCAGCAGCTTGGGGCAGGGGAACATGAACACTGAAGCTTTCTTT
CASSLGQGNMNTEAFF
>-|-|TRBV4-3|TRBJ2-1
TGCGCCAGCAGCCAAGAAACGGTGAGAGCATACAATGAGCAGTTCTTC
CASSQETVRAYNEQFF
>-|-|TRBV10-3|TRBJ1-2
TGTGCCATCAGTGAGTCGACCACCAGGGCTGGAGGCTACACCTTC
CAISESTTRAGGYTF
>-|-|TRBV18|TRBJ2-1
TGTGCCAGCTCACTGGATCGATCGTACAATGAGCAGTTCTTC
CASSLDRSYNEQFF
>many|-|TRBV6-2/TRBV6-3|TRBJ1-1
TGTGCCAGCAGTTACTCGAACCCGAACACTGAAGCTTTCTTT
CASSYSNPNTEAFF
>few|-|TRBV2|TRBJ2-7
TGTGCCAGCAGTGATGCCGGCTACGAGCAGTACTTC
CASSDAGYEQYF
>-|-|TRBV12-3/TRBV12-4|TRBJ2-6
TGTGCCAGCAGCTCCGGGGGGCCCGGGGCCAACGTCCTGACTTTC
CASSSGGPGANVLTF
>-|-|TRBV4-3|TRBJ2-5
TGCGCCAGCAGCCAAGATCGCAGGGCTGGGGAGACCCAGTACTTC
CASSQDRRAGETQYF
>few|TRBD1|TRBV20-1|TRBJ1-5
TGCAGTGCGGAAGACAGGGGTACGATCCAGCCCCAGCATTTT
CSAEDRGTIQPQHF
>many|-|TRBV18|TRBJ2-7
TGTGCCAGCTCACGCGAATCCTACGAGCAGTACTTC
CASSRESYEQYF
>-|TRBD2|TRBV28|TRBJ2-3
TGTGCCAGCAGTTTTGGGACTAGCGCGATCACAGATACGCAGTATTTT
CASSFGTSAITDTQYF
>few|TRBD1|TRBV27|TRBJ2-5
TGTGCCAGCAGTCAAACAACAGGGGGCCAAGAGACCCAGTACTTC
CASSQTTGGQETQYF
>few|TRBD1|TRBV9|TRBJ1-6
TGTGCCAGCAGCCCAAGACAGGGAGTAGATTCACCCCTCCACTTT
CASSPRQGVDSPLHF
>-|-|TRBV7-3|TRBJ1-5
TGTGCCAGCAGAAATCCAGGGTCGGGGCAGCCCCAGCATTTT
CASRNPGSGQPQHF
>-|TRBD2|TRBV19|TRBJ2-1
TGTGCCAGTAGTGTACCCTTGACTAGCACCCGCTACAATGAGCAGTTCTTC
CASSVPLTSTRYNEQFF
>many|-|TRBV2|TRBJ2-2
TGTGCCAGCTTGAGTTCAGGGCTCACCGGGGAGCTGTTTTTT
CASLSSGLTGELFF
>-|-|TRBV4-1|TRBJ1-2
TGCGCCAGCAGCCAGCGGGGCTACACCTTC
CASSQRGYTF
>-|-|TRBV7-7|TRBJ2-3
TGTGCTAGCAGCTTAGGGGTCGGCGGGGGCCGGGGTACGCAGTATTTT
CASSLGVGGGRGTQYF
>-|TRBD1|TRBV6-1|TRBJ1-2
TGTGCCAGCAGTGAAGTGGGACAGGCCTATGGCTACACCTTC
CASSEVGQAYGYTF
>few|-|TRBV11-2|TRBJ2-3
TGTGCCAGCAGCCTAAATCCACAGCCGGAGGATACGCAGTATTTT
CASSLNPQPEDTQYF
>-|-|TRBV7-2|TRBJ1-5
TGTGCCAGCAGCCCGGGGGACATTCGGAATCAGCCCCAGCATTTT
CASSPGDIRNQPQHF
>many|-|TRBV27|TRBJ2-3
TGTGCCAGCAGTTTTTCTGGGGGGTGGTCGCAGTATTTT
CASSFSGGWSQYF
>few|TRBD1|TRBV5-1|TRBJ1-1
TGCGCCAGCAGAGGGGCCGGGACAGGCAACACTGAAGCTTTCTTT
CASRGAGTGNTEAFF
>few|-|TRBV4-2|TRBJ2-6
TGTGCCAGCACTTACGGGGGAGGACAGGTAACCGGGGCCAACGTCCTGACTTTC
CASTYGGGQVTGANVLTF
>few|-|TRBV5-5|TRBJ1-4
TGTGCCAGCAGCTTGATCCCTCAGTCTGAAAAACTGTTTTTT
CASSLIPQSEKLFF
>few|TRBD1|TRBV6-2/TRBV6-3|TRBJ2-5
TGTGCCAGCAGTTACGGGACAGGGGGCCGGGAGACCCAGTACTTC
CASSYGTGGRETQYF
>many|-|TRBV9|TRBJ1-1
TGTGCCAGCAGCGCCCAGGGGAACACTGAAGCTTTCTTT
CASSAQGNTEAFF
>many|TRBD1|TRBV5-1|TRBJ1-1
TGCGCCAGCAGACAGGGGGCGCACACTGAAGCTTTCTTT
CASRQGAHTEAFF
>many|-|TRBV3-1|TRBJ2-1
TGTGCCAGCAGCCAAGGGATGGGGGTCTACAATGAGCAGTTCTTC
CASSQGMGVYNEQFF
>few|-|TRBV5-1|TRBJ2-5
TGCGCCAGCAGCTTCGAAAACAGGAGAAAAGAGACCCAGTACTTC
CASSFENRRKETQYF
>-|-|TRBV5-5|TRBJ1-5
TGTGCCAGCAGCTTAGAGTCAGGTTCCTATCAGCCCCAGCATTTT
CASSLESGSYQPQHF
>-|-|TRBV19|TRBJ1-2
TGTGCCAGTAGTTCTAACGGTCGTGGTGGCTACACCTTC
CASSSNGRGGYTF
>few|-|TRBV9|TRBJ1-4
TGTGCCAGCAGCGGCGAAGGCGCCGGGGGATTGGATGAAAAACTGTTTTTT
CASSGEGAGGLDEKLFF
>many|-|TRBV6-6|TRBJ1-4
TGTGCCAGCAGTTACACGGGGGTTGCAACTAATGAAAAACTGTTTTTT
CASSYTGVATNEKLFF
>few|-|TRBV29-1|TRBJ2-2
TGCAGCGTTGAAGGGAGAGCGGGCGGTCATTCTGGGGAGCTGTTTTTT
CSVEGRAGGHSGELFF
>-|-|TRBV6-2/TRBV6-3|TRBJ1-5
TGTGCCAGCAGTTACTCTGCGACAGCATCCAATCAGCCCCAGCATTTT
CASSYSATASNQPQHF
>many|-|TRBV5-5|TRBJ2-1
TGTGCCAGCAGCTTCCGGAGGACTTTTCTAAGCTCCTACAATGAGCAGTTCTTC
CASSFRRTFLSSYNEQFF
>many|-|TRBV7-6|TRBJ1-5
TGTGCCAGCAGCTTACAAAGCGGGTTCAATCAGCCCCAGCATTTT
CASSLQSGFNQPQHF
>many|TRBD2|TRBV11-2|TRBJ2-2
TGTGCCAGCAGCTTAGAAACTAGCGCCTATGCGAACACCGGGGAGCTGTTTTTT
CASSLETSAYANTGELFF
>-|-|TRBV4-1|TRBJ2-3
TGCGCCAGCAGCCAAGAAAAGCGCGGGCTCACAGATACGCAGTATTTT
CASSQEKRGLTDTQYF
>few|-|TRBV6-6|TRBJ2-3
TGTGCCAGCGGGCTAGAGAGCACAGATACGCAGTATTTT
CASGLESTDTQYF
>-|TRBD1|TRBV6-5|TRBJ1-6
TGTGCCAGCAGACGGACAGGGTCTTACGGTAATTCACCCCTCCACTTT
CASRRTGSYGNSPLHF
>-|-|TRBV18|TRBJ1-2
TGTGCCAGCTCACCTAGTTCACGGAGTGGCTACACCTTC
CASSPSSRSGYTF
>-|-|TRBV2|TRBJ2-4
TGTGCCAGCAGTGACCCCGGGGCTGGCAAAAACATTCAGTACTTC
CASSDPGAGKNIQYF
>once|TRBD1|TRBV29-1|TRBJ1-2
TGCAGCGTTGAACCACAGGGGAACGGCTACACCTTC
CSVEPQGNGYTF
>few|TRBD2|TRBV20-1|TRBJ2-3
TGCAGTGCTAGCGGTGGTAGCGGGGGGACAAGCACAGATACGCAGTATTTT
CSASGGSGGTSTDTQYF
>many|-|TRBV7-6|TRBJ2-1
TGTGCCAGCAGCGCCGGGACTCAAAATGAGCAGTTCTTC
CASSAGTQNEQFF
>few|TRBD2|TRBV12-5|TRBJ2-1
TGTGCTAGTGGTTCTAGCGGTCGGGAGCAGTTCTTC
CASGSSGREQFF
>-|-|TRBV7-2|TRBJ2-5
TGTGCCAGCAGCTCCCCGGGTGGGGGAGAGACCCAGTACTTC
CASSSPGGGETQYF
>few|-|TRBV12-3/TRBV12-4|TRBJ1-5
TGTGCCAGCACCCTGAATAGCAATCAGCCCCAGCATTTT
CASTLNSNQPQHF
>few|-|TRBV29-1|TRBJ2-5
TGCAGCTTATGGGACGGATTGCAAGAGACCCAGTACTTC
CSLWDGLQETQYF
>many|-|TRBV3-1|TRBJ1-2
TGTGCCAGCAGCCTTGGGGACGGCTACTTCTATGGCTACACCTTC
CASSLGDGYFYGYTF
>few|-|TRBV5-1|TRBJ2-3
TGCGCCAGCAGGGCAGGTTCGGGTGATACGCAGTATTTT
CASRAGSGDTQYF
>few|-|TRBV28|TRBJ2-5
TGTGCCAGCAGGGAAATAGGCCGAGGCCAAGGGACCCAGTACTTC
CASREIGRGQGTQYF